This T cell receptor (beta chain) was retrieved from a study of radiation and T cells in renal cell carcinoma. Regarding time point: blood 4 weeks post-SBRT, at nephrectomy. The treatment was: 15 Gy SBRT to primary tumor, nephrectomy 4 weeks later. The CDR3 is 14 residues long. With 1 base removed from V and 1 base from J, the gap between germline ends came to 6 bases. From germline, CDR1 is SGHTA and CDR2 FQGNSA. Method: immunoSEQ multiplex PCR; TCRdb's copy keeps in-frame clones and lacks some. The table has 75,000 to 95,000 clones, around four fifths seen once. This material consisted of blood, taken from a patient whose treatment included radiotherapy and nephrectomy. This TCR derives from a middle-aged man with renal cell carcinoma. The chain employs TRBV7-2 and TRBJ2-3; D is undetermined. CDR3 DNA: TGTGCCAGCAGCTTAGAGCGCGGCACAGATACGCAGTATTTT. Its protein is CASSLERGTDTQYF.